This TCR beta chain originates from a study of response to subunit inactivated influenza vaccine. Findings of the study overall: New T cells are recruited in small numbers by each seasonal influenza vaccination, according to the authors' suggestion.

A single record per CDR3 protein comes from TCRdb applying MiXCR to the RT-PCR reads. This repertoire shows roughly 700,000 distinct CDR3 sequences, around 16% found once; its top ten account for approximately 10%. The CDR3 totals 15 residues. The V gene end was trimmed by 0 bases and the J gene end by 4 bases; junction bases not matched to a gene: 0. CDR1 is LGHDT, CDR2 YNNKEL, per germline (reference sequence). This clonotype was detected ten times or more. Its antigen is not known. The clonotype originates from a man aged 50-59 years who received an inactivated influenza vaccine. The chain recombines TRBV3-1 with TRBJ2-2; 9 bases align to TRBD1. Specimen: PBMCs from blood, collected less than 13 days after vaccination. CDR3 nucleotides: TGTGCCAGCAGCCAAGAGACAGGGGGCACCGGGGAGCTGTTTTTT. This codes for CASSQETGGTGELFF.